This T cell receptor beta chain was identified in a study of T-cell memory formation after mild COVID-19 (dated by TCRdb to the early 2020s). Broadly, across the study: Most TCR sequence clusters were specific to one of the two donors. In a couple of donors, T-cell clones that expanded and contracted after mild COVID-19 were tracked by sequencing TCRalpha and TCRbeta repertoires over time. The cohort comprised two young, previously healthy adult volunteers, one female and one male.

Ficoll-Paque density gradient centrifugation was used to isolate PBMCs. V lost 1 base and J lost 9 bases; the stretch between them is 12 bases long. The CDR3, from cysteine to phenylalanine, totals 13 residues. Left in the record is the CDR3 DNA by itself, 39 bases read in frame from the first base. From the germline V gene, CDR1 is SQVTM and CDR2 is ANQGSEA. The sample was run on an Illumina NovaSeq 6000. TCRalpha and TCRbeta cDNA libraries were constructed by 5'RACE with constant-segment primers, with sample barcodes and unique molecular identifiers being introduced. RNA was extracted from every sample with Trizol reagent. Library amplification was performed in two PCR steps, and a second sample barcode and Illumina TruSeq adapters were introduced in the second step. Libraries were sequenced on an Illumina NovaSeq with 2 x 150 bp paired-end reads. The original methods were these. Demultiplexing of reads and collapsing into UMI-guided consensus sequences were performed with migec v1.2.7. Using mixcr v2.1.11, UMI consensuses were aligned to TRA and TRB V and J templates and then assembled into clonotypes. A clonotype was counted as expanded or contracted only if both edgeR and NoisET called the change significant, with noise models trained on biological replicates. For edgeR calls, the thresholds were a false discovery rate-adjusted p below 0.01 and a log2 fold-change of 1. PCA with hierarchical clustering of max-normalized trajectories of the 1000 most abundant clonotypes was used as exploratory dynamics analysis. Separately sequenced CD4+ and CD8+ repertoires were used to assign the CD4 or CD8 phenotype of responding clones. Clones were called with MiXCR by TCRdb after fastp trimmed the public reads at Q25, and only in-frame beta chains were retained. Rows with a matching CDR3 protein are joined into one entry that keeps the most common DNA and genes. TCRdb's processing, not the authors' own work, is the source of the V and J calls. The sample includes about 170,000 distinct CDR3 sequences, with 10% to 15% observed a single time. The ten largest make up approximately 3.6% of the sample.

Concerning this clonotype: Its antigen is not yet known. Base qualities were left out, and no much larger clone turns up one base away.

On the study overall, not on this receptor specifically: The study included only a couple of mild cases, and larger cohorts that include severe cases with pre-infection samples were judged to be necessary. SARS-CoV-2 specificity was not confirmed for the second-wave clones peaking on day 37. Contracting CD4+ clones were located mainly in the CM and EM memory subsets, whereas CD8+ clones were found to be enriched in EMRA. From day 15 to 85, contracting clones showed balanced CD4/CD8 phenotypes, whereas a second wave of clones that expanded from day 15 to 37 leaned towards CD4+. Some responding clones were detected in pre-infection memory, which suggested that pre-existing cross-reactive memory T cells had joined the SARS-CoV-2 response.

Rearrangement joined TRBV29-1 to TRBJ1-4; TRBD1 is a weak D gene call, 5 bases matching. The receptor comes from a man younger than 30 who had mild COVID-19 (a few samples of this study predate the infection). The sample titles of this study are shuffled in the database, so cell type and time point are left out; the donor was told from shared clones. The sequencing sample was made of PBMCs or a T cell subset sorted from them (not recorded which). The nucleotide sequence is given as TGCAGCGTTGAAGCCATGGGGGAACAAAAACTGTTTTTT. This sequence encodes CSVEAMGEQKLFF.